This TCR beta chain was captured by sequencing in a study of cytomegalovirus exposure and HLA in healthy donors. Study in general: Around 81% of some 390 genotyped donors fell in the Caucasian-associated ancestry cluster. The study, taken as a whole, reports: When presence/absence was analysed, sequencing depth was taken to be roughly uniform across donors.

A note on this clone: Its target is unknown. Because the CDR3's place on the DNA is in doubt, the DNA is left out and the CDR3 is given as listed by TCRdb.

PCR amplification relied on 60 Vbeta primers (plus 13 Jbeta primers). Here immunoSEQ multiplex PCR was the method, and the copy in TCRdb shows in-frame clones only, minus some. The sample records about 180,000 clones, more than 65% being singletons. The CDR3 has 16 amino acids, counting both end residues. The receptor was isolated from a woman in her forties or fifties in good health and CMV-seronegative. The sequencing input was PBMCs. V is TRBV21-1 and J is TRBJ1-5; the table calls TRBD1, which could not be checked here. TRBV21-1 is given as a pseudogene. Here the CDR3 reads CASSLKVGQGARPQHF.